The 29 T cell receptor beta chains presented below share a single source sample, sequenced in a study of beta chain features in type 1 diabetes. TCRB transcripts that were expressed got sequenced, as all of the isolated RNA had been reverse transcribed. Data came from immunoSEQ multiplex PCR; TCRdb stores just in-frame clones and leaves some out. Found here are hundreds of thousands of clones, around 28% of them singletons; the top ten hold around 0.065%. Sequencing input: naive CD4+ T cells from blood. Receptor source: a man between 18 and 35 years old in good health.

This rearrangement joins TRBV20-1 to TRBJ1-2; D is unresolved. Germline lookup yields CDR1 DFQATT and CDR2 SNEGSKA (reference sequence). CDR3 length equals 11 residues. V lost 2 bases to trimming and J lost 8 bases, with 9 bases between them. The CDR3 region is CSARPPEGYTF. The CDR3 DNA reads TGCAGTGCTAGACCTCCGGAGGGCTACACCTTC.

The chain is built from TRBV9 and TRBJ1-2; 7 positions match TRBD1. After removal of 1 base from V and 3 bases from J, the junction contained 9 bases not matched to a gene. The CDR3 covers 16 residues. From germline, CDR1 is SGDLS and CDR2 YYNGEE. The CDR3 nucleotides read TGTGCCAGCAGCGTATCCAGTTCCGGGACAGACTATGGCTACACCTTC. It is translated as CASSVSSSGTDYGYTF.

This clone showed up just a few times. The CDR3 sequence: CAWSRLDSNTGELFF. The CDR3 DNA sequence: TGTGCCTGGAGTCGCCTCGACAGTAACACCGGGGAGCTGTTTTTT. The rearrangement joins TRBV30 to TRBJ2-2; D is perhaps TRBD1 (5 bases). CDR1 is GTSNPN, CDR2 SVGIG, per germline (reference sequence). The CDR3 consists of 15 residues. Trimming left V 2 bases short and J 2 bases short, with 12 bases between.

This clone was seen once. The chain recombines TRBV28 with TRBJ2-7, with D possibly being TRBD1 (5 bases). Deletions cut 6 bases from V and 3 bases from J, with 9 bases between. Per germline, CDR1 MDHEN and CDR2 SYDVKM. The CDR3 consists of 12 residues. The CDR3 sequence is CASSQGGYEQYF. The CDR3 DNA reads TGTGCCAGCAGCCAGGGTGGCTACGAGCAGTACTTC.

The chain recombines TRBV2 with TRBJ1-1; the match to TRBD1 covers 7 bases. V gave up 6 bases and J gave up 7 bases; unmatched junction bases: 5. The CDR3 is 12 amino acids. CDR1 is SNHLY, CDR2 FYNNEI, per germline. For the CDR3, the DNA is TGTGCCAGCAGCGGGACAGCAAATGAAGCTTTCTTT. Its translation: CASSGTANEAFF.

The J gene is TRBJ2-7, the V gene TRBV5-4; D is tentatively TRBD1 or TRBD2 (5 bases each). Germline V gene sequence: CDR1 SGHNT, CDR2 YYREEE (reference sequence). V shed 2 bases and J shed 5 bases, with 14 bases lying between them. This CDR3 is built from 14 residues. CDR3 sequence: CASSFQGVVHEQYF. The CDR3 DNA follows: TGTGCCAGCAGCTTTCAGGGAGTCGTCCACGAGCAGTACTTC.

V usage is TRBV5-6 and J usage is TRBJ1-1, with D tentatively TRBD1 (5 bases). The CDR3 has 16 amino acids. The ends were cut back, 3 bases at V and 6 bases at J, with 21 bases in the middle. Germline values: CDR1 SGHDT, CDR2 YYEEEE. CDR3 DNA sequence: TGTGCCAGCAGCTGGGTAGGACACCTATCCGGTGCTGAAGCTTTCTTT. Residues: CASSWVGHLSGAEAFF.

This chain joins TRBV13 and TRBJ2-7; TRBD1 agrees at 9 bases. The germline gives CDR1 PRHDT, CDR2 FYEKMQ (reference sequence). The CDR3 consists of 15 residues. J was trimmed by 4 bases and V by 4 bases; bases with no gene match: 8. The CDR3 DNA sequence: TGTGCCAGCAGCTGGTGGGGACAGGGCCTATACGAGCAGTACTTC. Translated, it gives CASSWWGQGLYEQYF.

With regard to this clone: Other DNA sequences within the sample encode an identical CDR3. The chain recombines TRBV7-2 with TRBJ1-5; D unresolved. V dropped 3 bases and J dropped 1 base, with 10 bases sitting between them. This CDR3 region has 15 residues. The germline CDR1 and CDR2 sequences are SGHTA and FQGNSA. The CDR3 reads CASSLVGSSNQPQHF. CDR3 in DNA: TGTGCCAGCAGCTTGGTAGGTTCGAGCAATCAGCCCCAGCATTTT.

This chain uses TRBV6-5 with TRBJ2-7; 7 bases are a match to TRBD1. There are 14 residues in the CDR3. CDR1 is MNHEY and CDR2 is SVGAGI in the germline V gene. The V and J ends lost 7 bases and 4 bases, in that order; junction bases with no gene match: 10. CDR3 bases: TGTGCCAGCACAGAGTACAGGGGATCATACGAGCAGTACTTC. Translation: CASTEYRGSYEQYF.

A single count supports this clone. The V and J genes are TRBV10-3 and TRBJ2-5; TRBD1 matches at 9 bases. From germline, CDR1 is ENHRY and CDR2 SYGVKD. The length of the CDR3 is 14 residues. V lost 11 bases, J lost 4 bases, and 11 bases stayed unmatched. CDR3 amino acids: CAVAPRTGAETQYF. The CDR3 DNA follows: TGTGCCGTCGCACCTCGGACAGGGGCAGAGACCCAGTACTTC.

The chain couples TRBV27 to TRBJ1-5, with unresolved D. The CDR3 runs 15 residues. Deletions cut 5 bases from V and 0 bases from J, with 11 bases between. In germline, CDR1 is MNHEY, CDR2 SMNVEV (reference sequence). CDR3 in DNA: TGTGCCAGCAGTGGCACAGCTTATAGCAATCAGCCCCAGCATTTT. Its protein product is CASSGTAYSNQPQHF.

This clone showed up just a few times. This chain joins TRBV7-2 and TRBJ2-1; either TRBD1 or TRBD2 may supply D (5 bases each). This CDR3 has 15 amino acids. With 5 bases removed from V and 3 bases from J, the gap between germline ends came to 14 bases. Germline CDR1 and CDR2: SGHTA and FQGNSA. CDR3 protein: CASSPRDPNYNEQFF. The CDR3, as DNA: TGTGCCAGCAGCCCCCGGGACCCCAACTACAATGAGCAGTTCTTC.

The chain uses TRBV4-3 and TRBJ2-1; no clear D gene. CDR3 length: 15 residues. CDR1 LGHNA and CDR2 YSLEER come from the germline V gene. V lost 3 bases and J 0 bases, leaving 9 bases between the germline ends. For the CDR3, the DNA is TGCGCCAGCAGCCAGAGTCCCAGCTCCTACAATGAGCAGTTCTTC. The encoded protein is CASSQSPSSYNEQFF.

The chain uses TRBV29-1 and TRBJ2-2; TRBD2 agrees at 9 bases. CDR1 is SQVTM and CDR2 is ANQGSEA in the germline V gene. V lost 6 bases, J lost 6 bases, and 14 bases stayed unmatched. There are 16 residues in the CDR3. Here the CDR3 reads CSVTRAAGGLAGELFF. CDR3 nucleotides: TGCAGCGTGACCAGAGCGGCGGGAGGGCTCGCCGGGGAGCTGTTTTTT.

The chain is built from TRBV19 and TRBJ2-3, with TRBD2 matching over 11 bases. Germline-derived CDR1 and CDR2 are LNHDA and SQIVND (reference sequence). CDR3 size: 15 residues. Unmatched junction bases numbered 1, after V lost 4 bases and J lost 1 base. This CDR3 is CASSTGLAGTDTQYF. Here the CDR3 DNA reads TGTGCCAGTAGTACGGGACTAGCGGGCACAGATACGCAGTATTTT. The full variable domain, completed using reference TRBV19 and TRBJ2-3, is DGGITQSPKYLFRKEGQNVTLSCEQNLNHDAMYWYRQDPGQGLRLIYYSQIVNDFQKGDIAEGYSVSREKKESFPLTVTSAQKNPTAFYLCASSTGLAGTDTQYFGPGTRLTVL.

V and J are TRBV5-6 and TRBJ2-6; D is unresolved. Germline V gene sequence: CDR1 SGHDT, CDR2 YYEEEE. The CDR3 has 12 amino acids. Trimming cost V 5 bases and J 2 bases, with 2 bases left between them. This chain's CDR3 is CASRAGANVLTF. The CDR3 DNA follows: TGTGCCAGCAGGGCTGGGGCCAACGTCCTGACTTTC. Combining the CDR3 with reference TRBV5-6 and TRBJ2-6 gives the whole variable domain DAGVTQSPTHLIKTRGQQVTLRCSPKSGHDTVSWYQQALGQGPQFIFQYYEEEERQRGNFPDRFSGHQFPNYSSELNVNALLLGDSALYLCASRAGANVLTFGAGSRLTVL.

This clone was seen only a few times. The chain combines TRBV7-9 with TRBJ2-6; the D is unclear. The germline V gene has CDR1 SEHNR and CDR2 FQNEAQ (reference sequence). This CDR3 has 15 residues. Between the trimmed V and J ends, which lost 6 bases and 2 bases, there was a span of 11 bases. The CDR3 bases are TGTGCCAGCAGTCTGAGTGACACTGGGGCCAACGTCCTGACTTTC. This sequence encodes CASSLSDTGANVLTF.

V usage is TRBV30 and J usage is TRBJ1-1; D is possibly TRBD1 (5 bases). Trimming took 4 bases from V and 0 from J, leaving 18 bases between them. The CDR3 covers 16 residues. The germline CDR1 and CDR2 sequences are GTSNPN and SVGIG (reference sequence). CDR3: CAWIRPGGVVNTEAFF. DNA for the CDR3: TGTGCCTGGATCCGACCCGGGGGTGTAGTGAACACTGAAGCTTTCTTT.

The gene calls are TRBV30 and TRBJ2-4, with D possibly TRBD1 on 5 matching bases. The V gene lost 4 bases and the J gene lost 7 bases, with 5 bases spanning the gap. The CDR3 contains 10 residues. CDR1 and CDR2 (germline): GTSNPN, SVGIG (reference sequence). The CDR3 loop reads CAWKGNIQYF. Written as DNA, the CDR3 is TGTGCCTGGAAGGGGAACATTCAGTACTTC. Based on the CDR3 plus reference TRBV30 and TRBJ2-4, the full variable domain is SQTIHQWPATLVQPVGSPLSLECTVEGTSNPNLYWYRQAAGRGLQLLFYSVGIGQISSEVPQNLSASRPQDRQFILSSKKLLLSDSGFYLCAWKGNIQYFGAGTRLSVL.

This clone came up a few times. The chain links TRBV4-1 to TRBJ2-5, with a possible D match to TRBD2 (5 bases). The CDR3 covers 15 residues. Germline CDR1 MGHRA, CDR2 YSYEKL. V was pared by 0 bases and J by 1 base, with 9 bases between. The CDR3 DNA reads TGCGCCAGCAGCCAAGATCATACTAGCCAAGAGACCCAGTACTTC. It encodes CASSQDHTSQETQYF.

DNA for the CDR3: TGCGCCAGCAGCCAGACGGACAGGGCGAAAAACATTCAGTACTTC. Encoded protein: CASSQTDRAKNIQYF. The chain carries TRBV4-3 and TRBJ2-4; 8 positions agree with TRBD1. Losses at the gene ends were 3 bases for V and 4 bases for J; bases not matched to a gene: 5. CDR3 size: 15 residues. Germline assignment: CDR1 LGHNA and CDR2 YSLEER.

This chain links TRBV7-2 with TRBJ2-7; 7 bases agree with TRBD1. The CDR3 extends over 13 amino acids. In germline, CDR1 is SGHTA, CDR2 FQGNSA. The J segment lost 3 bases and the V segment lost 5 bases, leaving 4 bases of the junction unmatched. As DNA, the CDR3 is TGTGCCAGCAGCCGGGACAGTTTCTACGAGCAGTACTTC. Translated: CASSRDSFYEQYF.

This chain joins TRBV14 and TRBJ2-3; D gene ambiguous. The germline V gene encodes CDR1 SGHDN and CDR2 FVKESK. This CDR3 contains 12 residues. The V end was cut by 8 bases, the J end by 7 bases, with 13 bases between. CDR3 amino acids: CASLGMDYTQYF. The CDR3 DNA follows: TGTGCCAGCCTGGGGATGGATTATACGCAGTATTTT.

Points on this clone: The sample carries other DNA sequences with the same CDR3. The rearrangement links TRBV25-1 to TRBJ2-1, with D tentatively TRBD1 (5 bases). Germline V gives CDR1 MGHDK, CDR2 SYGVNS. Deletions cut 0 bases from V and 0 bases from J, with 9 bases between. The CDR3 spans 16 residues. The CDR3 DNA reads TGTGCCAGCAGTGAATATACAGGTAGCTCCTACAATGAGCAGTTCTTC. It yields the protein CASSEYTGSSYNEQFF.

This rearrangement joins TRBV5-1 to TRBJ2-1, with a tentative D call TRBD2 (5 bases). V was trimmed by 3 bases and J by 3 bases, leaving 10 bases between them. Germline V gene lookup returns CDR1 SGHRS and CDR2 YFSETQ. This CDR3 has 14 residues. CDR3 residues: CASSSGLSYNEQFF. The CDR3 DNA reads TGCGCCAGCAGCTCTGGACTTAGCTACAATGAGCAGTTCTTC.

The chain combines TRBV5-1 with TRBJ2-3, with 9 bases that match TRBD2. Germline CDR1 SGHRS, CDR2 YFSETQ. After removal of 1 base from V and 0 bases from J, the junction contained 0 bases not matched to a gene. The CDR3 runs 15 residues. Written as DNA, the CDR3 is TGCGCCAGCAGCTTGACTAGCGGGAGCACAGATACGCAGTATTTT. Translated, it gives CASSLTSGSTDTQYF.

The V gene is TRBV9, the J gene TRBJ1-5; D perhaps matches TRBD1 (5 bases). Germline V gene lookup returns CDR1 SGDLS and CDR2 YYNGEE. This CDR3 region has 15 residues. Trimming left V 5 bases short and J 7 bases short, with 19 bases between. CDR3 sequence reads: CASSASEGLGQPQHF. The CDR3 DNA reads TGTGCCAGCAGTGCCTCCGAGGGGCTCGGACAGCCCCAGCATTTT.

This clone came up once. The V call is TRBV23-1, the J call TRBJ2-3; D not certain. TRBV23-1 qualifies as an ORF whose function is uncertain. V lost 2 bases and J 2 bases, leaving 14 bases between the germline ends. This CDR3 is built from 16 residues. The CDR3: CASSQPHENPTDTQYF. Written as DNA, the CDR3 is TGCGCCAGCAGTCAACCACACGAAAACCCCACAGATACGCAGTATTTT.